Following are 10 T cell receptor beta chains from one sample sequenced in a study of beta chain features in type 1 diabetes. The authors reverse transcribed all of the isolated RNA, so sequencing captured expressed TCRB transcripts. TCRdb's copy holds only in-frame clones and misses some; the assay was immunoSEQ multiplex PCR. The data hold 60,000 or so clones, with roughly three fifths observed a single time. Sample: Tregs from blood. These receptors came from a woman aged 18-29 years in good health.

The chain combines TRBV6-1 with TRBJ2-5; D ambiguous. In germline, CDR1 is MNHNS, CDR2 SASEGT. Trimming left V 1 base short and J 5 bases short, with 8 bases between. The CDR3 contains 13 residues. CDR3 in DNA: TGTGCCAGCAGTGAAGGTAGTCGGGAGACCCAGTACTTC. Its protein product is CASSEGSRETQYF.

V and J are TRBV7-2 and TRBJ1-1, with D perhaps matching TRBD1 (6 bases). Between the trimmed V and J ends, which lost 5 bases and 2 bases, there was a span of 15 bases. The CDR3 spans 15 residues. Germline V gene sequence: CDR1 SGHTA, CDR2 FQGNSA. Here the CDR3 DNA reads TGTGCCAGCAGCCGGCAGGGGTGCATCAACACTGAAGCTTTCTTT. Its translation is CASSRQGCINTEAFF.

The rearrangement joins TRBV29-1 to TRBJ1-2, with 7 bases identical to TRBD1. V dropped 7 bases and J dropped 0; count of bases not matched to a gene: 5. Germline V gives CDR1 SQVTM, CDR2 ANQGSEA. The length of the CDR3 is 13 residues. CDR3 nucleotides: TGCAGCGCCAGACAGGGTGCTAACTATGGCTACACCTTC. Translation gives CSARQGANYGYTF. Complete variable domain (other parts from reference TRBV29-1 and TRBJ1-2): SAVISQKPSRDICQRGTSLTIQCQVDSQVTMMFWYRQQPGQSLTLIATANQGSEATYESGFVIDKFPISRPNLTFSTLTVSNMSPEDSSIYLCSARQGANYGYTFGSGTRLTVV.

V usage is TRBV5-1 and J usage is TRBJ2-7, with 7 bases aligning to TRBD1. With V trimmed by 2 bases and J by 3 bases, 5 bases remained unmatched. CDR3 length: 14 amino acids. Per germline, CDR1 SGHRS and CDR2 YFSETQ. The CDR3 here is CASSLTGTDYEQYF. As DNA, the CDR3 is TGCGCCAGCAGCTTAACCGGGACAGACTACGAGCAGTACTTC.

This chain uses TRBV5-4 with TRBJ2-5, with 15 bases identical to TRBD2. The germline V gene has CDR1 SGHNT and CDR2 YYREEE (reference sequence). The trim removed 5 bases at V and 5 bases at J, leaving 7 bases unmatched. The CDR3 consists of 16 residues. CDR3 in DNA: TGTGCCAGCAGAAGGTGGACTAGCGGGGGGGCCGAGACCCAGTACTTC. Its protein product is CASRRWTSGGAETQYF.

V is TRBV30 and J is TRBJ2-5; TRBD2 agrees at 13 bases. The tail of the sequence fits TRBJ2-7 better, so the J call may be wrong. The germline CDR1 and CDR2 sequences are GTSNPN and SVGIG (reference sequence). The CDR3 covers 14 residues. CDR3 sequence reads: CAAHPGLAGYEQYF. The DNA for the CDR3 is TGTGCCGCCCACCCGGGACTAGCGGGATACGAGCAGTACTTC.

The sample holds a few counts of this clone. V is TRBV29-1 and J is TRBJ1-2; 9 bases map to TRBD1. Looked up from germline, CDR1 is SQVTM and CDR2 is ANQGSEA. The CDR3 runs to 13 residues. After removal of 4 bases from V and 1 base from J, the junction contained 1 base not matched to a gene. CDR3 sequence: CSVVGQGNYGYTF. In DNA, the CDR3 is TGCAGCGTTGTGGGACAGGGTAACTATGGCTACACCTTC. The whole variable domain, remainder taken from reference TRBV29-1 and TRBJ1-2, is SAVISQKPSRDICQRGTSLTIQCQVDSQVTMMFWYRQQPGQSLTLIATANQGSEATYESGFVIDKFPISRPNLTFSTLTVSNMSPEDSSIYLCSVVGQGNYGYTFGSGTRLTVV.

This clone was seen a few times. This rearrangement joins TRBV10-3 to TRBJ1-5; 8 bases align to TRBD1. Germline V CDR1 and CDR2: ENHRY, SYGVKD. V shed 2 bases, J shed 13 bases, and the junction held 4 bases outside the gene matches. This CDR3 contains 12 residues. CDR3 bases: TGTGCCATCAGTGAGCCGGACAGGGCGCAGCATTTT. Translated: CAISEPDRAQHF.

The chain joins TRBV27 to TRBJ2-2; 8 nucleotides align to TRBD2. Germline CDR1 reads MNHEY; CDR2 reads SMNVEV (reference sequence). Unmatched junction bases numbered 5, after V lost 1 base and J lost 7 bases. The CDR3 runs to 15 residues. The CDR3 spells CASSLFLAGGGELFF. CDR3 DNA: TGTGCCAGCAGTTTATTCCTAGCGGGCGGCGGGGAGCTGTTTTTT.

This chain links TRBV20-1 with TRBJ2-2; the D is unclear. The CDR3 totals 11 residues. V lost 3 bases and J 9 bases, leaving 8 bases between the germline ends. CDR1 DFQATT and CDR2 SNEGSKA come from the germline V gene (reference sequence). The CDR3 region has the DNA TGCAGTGCTAGCCTAGGAAGGGAGCTGTTTTTT. Translating gives CSASLGRELFF.